This TCR beta chain comes out of a study of cytomegalovirus exposure and HLA in healthy donors. Likely unrecorded immune exposures existed in these nominally healthy donors. Study results and limitations: It has been reported that TCR beta sequences accurately predicted the HLA-A and HLA-B alleles of most subjects.

V gave up 4 bases and J gave up 6 bases; unmatched junction bases: 4. This CDR3 comprises 13 residues. CDR1 and CDR2 (germline): LGHNA, YSLEER. A multiplex PCR was run with 60 Vbeta primers and 13 Jbeta primers. Method: immunoSEQ multiplex PCR; TCRdb's copy keeps in-frame clones and lacks some. The sample has 73,000 or so clones; roughly 73% are singletons. As to this clone: What it binds is not known.

J is TRBJ1-2 and V is TRBV4-3; TRBD1 aligns across 8 bases. The receptor was isolated from a woman aged 40-49 years in good health and CMV-seropositive. The specimen was PBMCs. This CDR3 reads CASSPQTGDGYTF. The CDR3 coding sequence is TGCGCCAGCAGCCCCCAGACAGGGGATGGCTACACCTTC.